These 23 T cell receptor beta chains were all obtained from the same sample, sequenced in a study of blood T cell repertoires in COVID-19. The assay was immunoSEQ multiplex PCR, and TCRdb's table has in-frame clones only and misses some. The data contain 250,000 to 350,000 clones, about nine tenths of them seen just once; the ten biggest clones take up approximately 10%. Sample: peripheral blood. These receptors all stem from a woman aged 25 to 39 with COVID-19, enrolled during active disease.

The chain links TRBV6-5 to TRBJ2-7; D unclear. CDR1 is MNHEY and CDR2 is SVGAGI in the germline V gene. The CDR3 totals 13 residues. Trimming removed 4 bases from V and 5 bases from J, with 12 bases in between. The CDR3 nucleotides read TGTGCCAGCAGTTTAAGGCAGGTTGACGAGCAGTACTTC. Encoded protein: CASSLRQVDEQYF.

This sequence joins TRBV27 and TRBJ1-4, with D unresolved. V dropped 5 bases and J dropped 4 bases, with 11 bases sitting between them. Germline CDR1 is MNHEY and CDR2 is SMNVEV (reference sequence). CDR3 length: 14 amino acids. CDR3 protein: CASSAVPGNEKLFF. The CDR3 nucleotides read TGTGCCAGCAGTGCGGTTCCGGGTAATGAAAAACTGTTTTTT.

As regards this clone: The identical CDR3 is also encoded by other nucleotide sequences in the sample. The rearrangement links TRBV6-6 to TRBJ2-7, with D uncertain. Germline V gene data show CDR1 as MNHNY and CDR2 as SVGAGI (reference sequence). The CDR3 is made up of 11 amino acids. The germline V and J ends were trimmed by 6 bases and 2 bases, with 5 bases remaining between them. The chain's CDR3 is CASSSAYEQYF. CDR3 nucleotide sequence: TGTGCCAGCAGCTCAGCCTACGAGCAGTACTTC.

The chain combines TRBV4-2 with TRBJ1-2, with 7 bases fitting TRBD1. V shed 0 bases and J 8 bases; nucleotides not matched to a gene: 18. The CDR3 covers 18 residues. Germline CDR1 is LGHNA and CDR2 is YNFKEQ. CDR3 DNA sequence: TGTGCCAGCAGCCAAGATCGGGGGAGACAGGGTCGAATGGGCGGCTACACCTTC. It specifies CASSQDRGRQGRMGGYTF.

The CDR3: CAWSLAGGFTDTQYF. The CDR3 DNA sequence: TGTGCCTGGAGCCTAGCGGGAGGGTTCACAGATACGCAGTATTTT. This chain joins TRBV30 and TRBJ2-3; 12 bases align to TRBD2. V dropped 3 bases and J dropped 2; count of bases not matched to a gene: 3. Per germline, CDR1 GTSNPN and CDR2 SVGIG (reference sequence). The CDR3 runs 15 residues.

The chain joins TRBV9 to TRBJ2-3, with 7 bases that match TRBD1. The CDR3 covers 15 residues. Germline V gene data show CDR1 as SGDLS and CDR2 as YYNGEE. The V segment lost 0 bases and the J segment 0 bases; nucleotides outside the gene matches: 1. The CDR3 sequence: CASSVEGASTDTQYF. CDR3 coding DNA: TGTGCCAGCAGCGTAGAGGGGGCCAGCACAGATACGCAGTATTTT.

The gene calls are TRBV10-3 and TRBJ2-1; D ambiguous. The germline CDR1 and CDR2 sequences are ENHRY and SYGVKD. The ends were cut back, 4 bases at V and 0 bases at J, with 10 bases in the middle. The CDR3 has 15 residues. The CDR3 here is CAISVELSSYNEQFF. The CDR3 nucleotides read TGTGCCATCAGTGTTGAACTTAGCTCCTACAATGAGCAGTTCTTC.

The CDR3 nucleotides read TGTGCCAGCAGTTTCCAGGGCACTGAAGCTTTCTTT. It codes for CASSFQGTEAFF. This chain links TRBV12-3 or TRBV12-4 with TRBJ1-1, with a weak D call TRBD1 (5 bases). The CDR3 length is 12 residues. The V end lost 3 bases, the J end lost 4 bases, and 6 bases lay between the germline ends.

This chain joins TRBV2 and TRBJ1-5; D might be TRBD1 (5 bases). Per the germline V gene, CDR1 is SNHLY and CDR2 is FYNNEI. V was pared by 3 bases and J by 5 bases, with 8 bases between. This CDR3 is 13 amino acids long. The CDR3 sequence is CASSDLGHQPQHF. The CDR3 DNA reads TGTGCCAGCAGTGATCTGGGGCATCAGCCCCAGCATTTT.

This chain joins TRBV28 and TRBJ1-1; the D is unclear. CDR3 length: 13 amino acids. Deletions cut 2 bases from V and 10 bases from J, with 14 bases between. Germline CDR1 is MDHEN and CDR2 is SYDVKM. The CDR3 loop is CASSLSRPPGAFF. As DNA, the CDR3 is TGTGCCAGCAGTTTAAGTCGGCCGCCGGGAGCTTTCTTT. The full variable domain, in which reference TRBV28 and TRBJ1-1 provide the parts outside the CDR3, is DVKVTQSSRYLVKRTGEKVFLECVQDMDHENMFWYRQDPGLGLRLIYFSYDVKMKEKGDIPEGYSVSREKKERFSLILESASTNQTSMYLCASSLSRPPGAFFGQGTRLTVV.

The rearrangement links TRBV28 to TRBJ1-1; D gene unclear. Germline V lookup: CDR1 MDHEN, CDR2 SYDVKM. V shed 6 bases and J shed 5 bases, with 13 bases lying between them. The CDR3 has 13 amino acids. The CDR3 region is CASSLDIGTEAFF. The CDR3 DNA sequence: TGTGCCAGCAGCCTCGACATTGGGACTGAAGCTTTCTTT.

This chain uses TRBV6-6 with TRBJ1-1, with D possibly matching TRBD1 (6 bases). The V gene's germline CDR1 is MNHNY and CDR2 SVGAGI (reference sequence). Trimming removed 8 bases from V and 1 base from J, with 14 bases in between. The CDR3 consists of 14 residues. CDR3 nucleotide sequence: TGTGCCAGCGGGCATTACAGGGCGAACACTGAAGCTTTCTTT. Its translation is CASGHYRANTEAFF.

This clone was detected a few times. The rearrangement links TRBV9 to TRBJ1-3; 7 bases are a match to TRBD1. CDR3 length: 16 amino acids. V shed 3 bases, J shed 4 bases, and the junction held 10 bases outside the gene matches. Germline CDR1 reads SGDLS; CDR2 reads YYNGEE. The CDR3 nucleotides read TGTGCCAGCAGCGCCCCCGGGACAGATTTGGGAAACACCATATATTTT. Translating gives CASSAPGTDLGNTIYF.

The genes are TRBV5-1 and TRBJ1-3; D is perhaps TRBD1 (6 bases). Germline V gives CDR1 SGHRS, CDR2 YFSETQ. The CDR3 consists of 16 residues. Trimming shortened V by 4 bases and J by 0 bases, and 14 bases separated the two germline ends. The CDR3 nucleotides are TGCGCCAGCAGCCTACGTCCAGGGGTCTCTGGAAACACCATATATTTT. As protein: CASSLRPGVSGNTIYF.

The V gene is TRBV30, the J gene TRBJ1-1; no clear D. The CDR3 sequence is 13 residues long. V was clipped by 5 bases and J by 1 base, with 11 bases between them. The germline gives CDR1 GTSNPN, CDR2 SVGIG (reference sequence). CDR3 protein: CAWGGSTNTEAFF. The CDR3 coding sequence is TGTGCCTGGGGCGGGAGCACGAACACTGAAGCTTTCTTT.

This chain links TRBV7-6 with TRBJ2-7; 10 bases are a match to TRBD2. Trimming at V came to 1 base and at J to 6 bases, leaving 6 bases not matched to a gene. Germline lookup yields CDR1 SGHVS and CDR2 FNYEAQ. The CDR3 has 15 residues. The chain's CDR3 is CASSLGGAGGSEQYF. As DNA, the CDR3 is TGTGCCAGCAGCTTAGGGGGAGCGGGAGGGAGCGAGCAGTACTTC.

The rearrangement links TRBV3-1 (or the pseudogene TRBV3-2) to TRBJ2-2; 7 bases map to TRBD1. Trimming removed 4 bases from V and 5 bases from J; junction bases left unmatched: 7. The CDR3 is 15 residues long. The germline CDR1 and CDR2 sequences are LGHDT and YNNKEL (reference sequence). Here the CDR3 DNA reads TGTGCCAGCAGCCGACAGGGATCGACGACCGGGGAGCTGTTTTTT. This codes for CASSRQGSTTGELFF.

The chain links TRBV24-1 to TRBJ1-1; D is unresolved. The CDR3 is made up of 14 amino acids. Germline V lookup: CDR1 KGHDR, CDR2 SFDVKD. Trimming pared 2 bases from V and 4 bases from J, leaving 10 bases between. DNA of the CDR3: TGTGCCACCAGTGATTACGGGCGGGTCACTGAAGCTTTCTTT. Encoded protein: CATSDYGRVTEAFF.

This clone was detected once. The V and J genes are TRBV6-5 and TRBJ2-3; tentative D call: TRBD1 (7 bases). The CDR3 sequence is 14 residues long. Germline V gives CDR1 MNHEY, CDR2 SVGAGI. Trimming removed 7 bases at V and 1 base at J, with 12 bases between. The CDR3 DNA reads TGTGCCAGCACCCGGGGGACAGGCACAGATACGCAGTATTTT. The encoded protein is CASTRGTGTDTQYF.

J is TRBJ2-3 and V is TRBV6-5, with 11 positions matching TRBD2. This CDR3 has 14 residues. J lost 3 bases, V lost 8 bases, and 4 bases had no gene match. From germline, CDR1 is MNHEY and CDR2 SVGAGI. The CDR3: CASWGLAATDTQYF. The CDR3 nucleotides read TGTGCCAGCTGGGGACTAGCGGCTACAGATACGCAGTATTTT.

The CDR3 sequence: CASSGPGVRSGELFF. The CDR3 nucleotides read TGCGCCAGCAGTGGACCCGGGGTAAGGTCCGGGGAGCTGTTTTTT. The J gene is TRBJ2-2, the V gene TRBV10-2; tentatively, D is TRBD2 (5 bases). The CDR3 is 15 amino acids. Germline V gene lookup returns CDR1 WSHSY and CDR2 SAAADI. The V and J ends lost 4 bases and 6 bases respectively, with 15 bases between them.

The V gene is TRBV5-5, the J gene TRBJ2-3; 9 nucleotides agree with TRBD1. This CDR3 has 15 residues. The trim removed 3 bases at V and 6 bases at J, leaving 8 bases unmatched. Germline V gene sequence: CDR1 SGHKS, CDR2 YYEKEE (reference sequence). For the CDR3, the DNA is TGTGCCAGCAGCTCGCCCCGACAGGGGGGTGATACGCAGTATTTT. This sequence encodes CASSSPRQGGDTQYF.

This chain links TRBV9 with TRBJ2-3; a weak D match, TRBD1 (5 bases). Germline V CDR1 and CDR2: SGDLS, YYNGEE. There are 14 residues in the CDR3. V dropped 4 bases and J dropped 3 bases, with 12 bases sitting between them. CDR3 in amino acids: CASSPLGATDTQYF. The CDR3 nucleotides read TGTGCCAGCAGCCCATTAGGGGCAACAGATACGCAGTATTTT.